This T cell receptor beta chain stems from a study of long-term antiretroviral therapy in people with HIV (dated 2022 in TCRdb). In the study overall: Collection of the earliest samples took place about a decade ahead of the 2015 WHO recommendation for immediate ART, at a time when ART was typically delayed until CD4 counts fell. This retrospective serial study examined whether starting ART and sustained HIV suppression were associated with changes in the composition and diversity of the TRB repertoire in peripheral blood. From some 30 adults with confirmed HIV infection, the cohort provided some 200 cryopreserved PBMC samples, gathered serially across a mean of roughly 6 years (range 1-12). Among the 30 or so participants with HIV, ten to eleven were female. No cross-contamination during QIAcube processing was seen in test extractions of a monoclonal T-cell line run alongside 30 to 35 polyclonal samples. Summary of the overall study and its limitations: The samples span the years 2004 to 2017, and the ART regimens used may be less effective than current regimens. Inferences about post-ART repertoire changes were limited because no data were available on ART adherence, viral resistance or therapy changes. HIV repertoires had narrower CDR3 length ranges than controls, and the network structure suggested an antigen-experienced repertoire that shifted only slightly toward naive after ART. Because cell numbers in pre-ART samples were limited, unsorted PBMC were profiled instead of sorted CD4+ and CD8+ T cells. Because PBMC availability was limited, only the TCR beta chain was sequenced, with no alpha chain pairing. Expanded TRB clones identified before ART initiation dominated the repertoire at all time points, although this dominance fluctuated and declined in many PLHIV after ART. ART initiation was associated with a significant increase in TRB diversity, but diversity stayed significantly below transplant donor controls even after long-term ART.

The CDR3 measures 18 amino acids from cysteine to phenylalanine. CDR3 DNA only is kept here, 54 bases in frame from base 1. The germline V and J ends show losses of 5 bases and 0 bases respectively, and no gene match explains 9 bases of the junction. The germline V gene (reference sequence) yields MNHEY for CDR1 and SMNVEV for CDR2. The immunoSEQ hsTCRB v3.0 assay was used at survey level resolution to sequence the TRB variable region. TRB sequencing targeted a depth of 40,000-50,000 T-cell genomes per sample. An Illumina MiSeq with a v3 150-cycle kit was used to sequence the pooled TRB libraries. In the source study's methods: Repertoire analysis ran in R within a reproducible Nextflow workflow covering QC, data transformation and analysis. Custom analyses were implemented in LymphoSeq2, an R package for AIRR-Seq data exploration. After excluding a handful of samples that yielded fewer than 5000 total TRB sequences, fewer than 200 HIV repertoires remained for analysis. Among the 200 or so HIV repertoires that were kept, 59 were collected before ART initiation and more than 120 were collected after ART initiation. Repertoires were downsampled to 5000 TRB nucleotide sequences, and summary statistics were averaged over 100 downsampling iterations. The analysis kept only TRB sequences whose CDR3 regions were at least seven amino acids long. Diversity was measured with a Shannon entropy-derived clonality score and the Gini coefficient. Repertoire networks linked the top 5000 CDR3 amino acid sequences whenever two sequences differed by an edit distance of one. For TRB CDR3 amino acid sequences, antigen specificity groups and MHC restriction were predicted with GLIPH2. CDR3 amino acid sequences were matched against VDJdb and McPAS-TCR to flag known CMV, EBV, HIV or tissue antigen associations. Pre-ART, post-ART and control groups were compared with Wilcoxon signed-rank tests and Holm-Bonferroni correction. TCRdb took over this immuneACCESS table, retaining in-frame rearrangements with V and J assigned. Such tables are incomplete; in checked studies, under half of the missing clones stem from an unresolved V gene, and the remainder is unexplained. That table furnishes V, J and clone size, whereas the DNA furnished D and trimming. For this sample the table gives 15,000 to 20,000 clones, of which about four fifths were detected only once. The ten largest clones take up around 17% of the sample.

On this clone: Its cognate antigen has yet to be identified. No base qualities exist here, and no much larger clone lies one base off it.

Participants were included only if at least one PBMC sample before ART initiation and at least two post-ART samples were available. Every participant with HIV received treatment in the United States of America. Cryopreserved samples of roughly 0.95-10 million PBMC were thawed and washed before DNA extraction. At the time of the earliest PBMC sample, participants with HIV were aged between about 23 and 55 years. PBMC samples were contributed by each participant from 1-4 timepoints before ART initiation and 2-8 timepoints after ART initiation, with a median of 7 samples. For every participant, serial HIV viral load, CD4+ T-cell count, ART history and demographic data were obtained. A Qiagen kit on a QIAcube was used to extract genomic DNA from unsorted PBMC, with samples processed in batches of 12.

The origin of this receptor is a man in his forties or fifties with HIV. The chain employs TRBV27 and TRBJ2-1; 11 bases in the middle match TRBD2. The sample here was unsorted PBMCs, taken just before starting antiretroviral therapy. The DNA is as follows: TGTGCCAGCAGTCCCGGGACTAGCGGTCTTTACTCCTACAATGAGCAGTTCTTC. This yields the protein CASSPGTSGLYSYNEQFF.